This section outlines one TCR beta chain sequence together with its context. The data stem from a study of blood T cell repertoires in COVID-19. On the study more broadly: There were acute and convalescent COVID-19 samples, and they came from the United States, Italy and Spain.

The J segment lost 6 bases and the V segment lost 9 bases, leaving 8 bases of the junction unmatched. The CDR3 extends over 14 amino acids. Germline CDR1 is LNHDA and CDR2 is SQIVND (reference sequence). Sequencing was performed with immunoSEQ multiplex PCR; in TCRdb, only in-frame clones are kept and a portion is missing. Among approximately 170,000 clones, 79% were seen once, and the ten largest hold around 17%. The clonotype comes from a woman between 70 and 85 years old in a cohort exposed to, infected with or recovered from COVID-19 (not recorded which). The chain is built from TRBV19 and TRBJ2-4, with 10 nucleotides matching TRBD1. The sample comprised PBMCs or T cells enriched from blood (not recorded which). The CDR3 here is CASHPGTGVNIQYF. CDR3 nucleotide sequence: TGTGCCAGCCACCCCGGGACAGGGGTAAACATTCAGTACTTC.